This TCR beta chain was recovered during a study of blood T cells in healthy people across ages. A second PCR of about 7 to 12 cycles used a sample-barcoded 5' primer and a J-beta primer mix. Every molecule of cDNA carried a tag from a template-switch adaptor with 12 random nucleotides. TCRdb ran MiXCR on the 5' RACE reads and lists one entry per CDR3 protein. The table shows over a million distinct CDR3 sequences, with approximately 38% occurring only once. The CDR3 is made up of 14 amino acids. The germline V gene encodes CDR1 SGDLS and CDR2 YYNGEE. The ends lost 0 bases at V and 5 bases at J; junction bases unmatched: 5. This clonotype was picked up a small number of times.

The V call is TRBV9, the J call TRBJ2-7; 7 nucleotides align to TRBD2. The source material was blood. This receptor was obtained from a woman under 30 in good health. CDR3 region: CASSVAGTTDEQYF. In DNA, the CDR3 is TGTGCCAGCAGCGTAGCGGGGACTACCGACGAGCAGTACTTC.